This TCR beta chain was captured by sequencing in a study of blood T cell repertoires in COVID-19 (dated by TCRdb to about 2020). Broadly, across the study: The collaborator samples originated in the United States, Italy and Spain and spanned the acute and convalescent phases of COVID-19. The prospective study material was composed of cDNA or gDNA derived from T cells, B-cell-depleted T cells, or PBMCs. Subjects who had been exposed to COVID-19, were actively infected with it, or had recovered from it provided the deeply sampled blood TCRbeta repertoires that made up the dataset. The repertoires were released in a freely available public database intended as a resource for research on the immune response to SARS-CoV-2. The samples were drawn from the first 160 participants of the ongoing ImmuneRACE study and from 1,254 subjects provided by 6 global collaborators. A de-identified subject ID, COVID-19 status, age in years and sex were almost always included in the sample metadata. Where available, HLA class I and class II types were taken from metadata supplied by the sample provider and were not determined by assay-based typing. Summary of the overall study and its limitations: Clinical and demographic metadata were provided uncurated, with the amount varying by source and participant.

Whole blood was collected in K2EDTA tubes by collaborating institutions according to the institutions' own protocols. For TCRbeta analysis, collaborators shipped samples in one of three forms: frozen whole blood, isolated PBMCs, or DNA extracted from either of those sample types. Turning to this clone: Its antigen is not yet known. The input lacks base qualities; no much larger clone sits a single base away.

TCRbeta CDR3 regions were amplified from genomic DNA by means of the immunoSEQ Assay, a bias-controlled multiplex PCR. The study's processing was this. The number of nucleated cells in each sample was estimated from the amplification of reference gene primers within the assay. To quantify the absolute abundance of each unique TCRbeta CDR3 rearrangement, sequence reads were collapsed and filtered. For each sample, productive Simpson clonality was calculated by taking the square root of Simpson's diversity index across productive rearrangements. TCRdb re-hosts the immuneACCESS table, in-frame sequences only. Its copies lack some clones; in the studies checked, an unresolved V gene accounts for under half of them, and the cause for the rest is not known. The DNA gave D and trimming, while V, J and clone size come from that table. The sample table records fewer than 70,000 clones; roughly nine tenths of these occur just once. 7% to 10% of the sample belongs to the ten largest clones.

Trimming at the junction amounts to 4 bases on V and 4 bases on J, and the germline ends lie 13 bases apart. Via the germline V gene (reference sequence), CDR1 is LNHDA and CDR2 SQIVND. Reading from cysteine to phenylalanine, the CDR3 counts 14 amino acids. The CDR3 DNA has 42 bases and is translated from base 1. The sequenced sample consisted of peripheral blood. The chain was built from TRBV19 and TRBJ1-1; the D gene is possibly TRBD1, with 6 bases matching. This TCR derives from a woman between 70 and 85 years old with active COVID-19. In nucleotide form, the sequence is TGTGCCAGTAGTAACACCGGGACAACCACTGAAGCTTTCTTT. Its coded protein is CASSNTGTTTEAFF.